Below are 21 T cell receptor beta chains sequenced from a single sample in a study of T cells in Graves' hyperthyroidism and ophthalmopathy. Amplification targeted TCR beta CDR3 regions from RNA transcripts. The HTBI primer set served for first-round RT-PCR of the TCR CDR3. TCRdb independently ran MiXCR on the multiplex PCR reads; one entry per CDR3 protein. The table has a few hundred thousand distinct CDR3 sequences, roughly 20% seen once; the top ten hold approximately 49%. Sequencing used blood. Source of these receptors: a woman in her forties or fifties with Graves' hyperthyroidism.

The V gene is TRBV20-1, the J gene TRBJ1-1; 7 nucleotides match TRBD1. J was trimmed by 0 bases and V by 7 bases; bases with no gene match: 5. Looked up from germline, CDR1 is DFQATT and CDR2 is SNEGSKA (reference sequence). The length of the CDR3 is 13 residues. CDR3 coding DNA: TGCAGTGTCCCGGGACAGTTGAACACTGAAGCTTTCTTT. Protein sequence: CSVPGQLNTEAFF.

This clonotype was found many times. The chain employs TRBV6-1 and TRBJ2-5; possible D gene TRBD2, 5 bases. This CDR3 is 14 amino acids long. Germline V lookup: CDR1 MNHNS, CDR2 SASEGT. The ends were cut back, 8 bases at V and 4 bases at J, with 17 bases in the middle. The CDR3 sequence is CASAPREGVETQYF. In DNA form, the CDR3 reads TGTGCCAGCGCTCCCCGGGAAGGAGTAGAGACCCAGTACTTC.

The chain combines TRBV6-1 with TRBJ2-3, with D perhaps TRBD1 or TRBD2 (6 bases each). CDR1 MNHNS and CDR2 SASEGT come from the germline V gene. The CDR3 extends over 16 amino acids. Between the trimmed V and J ends, which lost 6 bases and 2 bases, there was a span of 18 bases. The CDR3 spells CASRLQGSGTTDTQYF. The CDR3, as DNA: TGTGCCAGCAGACTACAGGGTAGCGGAACCACAGATACGCAGTATTTT.

The chain recombines TRBV24-1 with TRBJ2-6; 9 positions match TRBD1. V trimming: 3 bases; J trimming: 2 bases; junction bases outside the gene matches: 7. Per germline, CDR1 KGHDR and CDR2 SFDVKD. The CDR3 has 18 amino acids. The CDR3 loop is CATSDPGQGPAGANVLTF. The CDR3 DNA reads as TGTGCCACCAGTGATCCCGGACAGGGGCCCGCTGGGGCCAACGTCCTGACTTTC.

The table lists this clonotype with a few counts. The CDR3: CASSLPGGELEQYF. CDR3 in DNA: TGTGCCAGCAGCTTGCCCGGGGGCGAACTGGAGCAGTACTTC. This chain links TRBV5-6 with TRBJ2-7; D may match TRBD1 or TRBD2 (6 bases each). Germline values: CDR1 SGHDT, CDR2 YYEEEE. V lost 1 base, J lost 7 bases, and 15 bases lay in between. The CDR3 covers 14 residues.

This clonotype was observed at least ten times. V is TRBV28 and J is TRBJ1-2; D is unclear. The CDR3 extends over 13 amino acids. The germline V gene has CDR1 MDHEN and CDR2 SYDVKM. V gave up 3 bases and J gave up 4 bases, with 9 bases separating them. This CDR3 is CASSLNPIYGYTF. DNA of the CDR3: TGTGCCAGCAGTTTGAACCCAATCTATGGCTACACCTTC.

The V and J genes are TRBV5-1 and TRBJ2-6, with 8 positions matching TRBD1. V lost 4 bases to trimming and J lost 1 base; unmatched junction nucleotides: 10. Germline CDR1 reads SGHRS; CDR2 reads YFSETQ. The CDR3 covers 18 residues. CDR3 nucleotides: TGCGCCAGCAGCGTGGCGACAGGGGCCTCGTCTGGGGCCAACGTCCTGACTTTC. Its translation is CASSVATGASSGANVLTF.

To note about this clonotype: Being one base from a much bigger clone, this may be a read error. The rearrangement joins TRBV2 to TRBJ2-5, with 9 nucleotides matching TRBD2. J lost 2 bases, V lost 6 bases, and 4 bases had no gene match. Germline CDR1 and CDR2: SNHLY and FYNNEI. This CDR3 has 14 amino acids. The CDR3 DNA reads as TGTGCCAGCAGGATGGCGGGGGGGCAAGAGACCCAGTACTTC. It codes for CASRMAGGQETQYF.

The rearrangement joins TRBV29-1 to TRBJ2-7; 11 positions agree with TRBD1. This CDR3 is 14 amino acids long. The V and J ends lost 6 bases and 2 bases, in that order; junction bases with no gene match: 6. Germline-derived CDR1 and CDR2 are SQVTM and ANQGSEA. The CDR3 DNA follows: TGCAGCGTGGTTACGGACAGGGGGCCCTACGAGCAGTACTTC. This encodes CSVVTDRGPYEQYF.

Turning to this clonotype: A much larger clone differs by one base, so this may be a read error. This chain connects TRBV18 to TRBJ2-7; D may be TRBD2 (6 bases). CDR1 and CDR2 (germline): KGHSH, LQKENI. The CDR3 loop spans 12 amino acids. In nucleotides, the CDR3 is TGTGCCAGCCCACCGGAGGGTTTCAAGCAGTACTTC. Residues: CASPPEGFKQYF. Supplemented by reference TRBV18 and TRBJ2-7, the full variable domain reads NAGVMQNPRHLVRRRGQEARLRCSPMKGHSHVYWYRQLPEEGLKFMVYLQKENIIDESGMPKERFSAEFPKEGPSILRIQQVVRGDSAAYFCASPPEGFKQYFGPGTRLTVT.

This clonotype was counted only a few times. This chain joins TRBV6-1 and TRBJ1-1; no clear D gene. The V end was cut by 5 bases, the J end by 1 base, with 14 bases between. Germline-derived CDR1 and CDR2 are MNHNS and SASEGT. The CDR3 contains 15 residues. The CDR3 loop reads CASSSKGWGNTEAFF. Here the CDR3 DNA reads TGTGCCAGCAGTTCAAAAGGGTGGGGGAACACTGAAGCTTTCTTT.

This clonotype was observed many times. The chain is built from TRBV20-1 and TRBJ2-5, with D maybe TRBD2 (6 bases). This CDR3 region has 14 residues. Germline CDR1 and CDR2: DFQATT and SNEGSKA (reference sequence). The V end was cut by 2 bases, the J end by 5 bases, with 15 bases between. CDR3 sequence: CSARMAGRGETQYF. CDR3 nucleotides: TGCAGTGCTAGAATGGCGGGAAGAGGGGAGACCCAGTACTTC.

The chain joins TRBV6-2 or TRBV6-3 to TRBJ2-1; D remains unclear. The CDR3 totals 12 residues. The germline V and J ends were trimmed by 0 bases and 15 bases, with 12 bases remaining between them. From germline, CDR1 is MNHEY and CDR2 SVGEGT. The CDR3 loop is CASSYSGPDLFF. The CDR3 region has the DNA TGTGCCAGCAGTTACTCTGGCCCGGACCTGTTCTTC.

This clonotype came up a few times. The chain recombines TRBV5-6 with TRBJ2-7; either TRBD1 or TRBD2 may fit D (5 bases each). Per the germline V gene, CDR1 is SGHDT and CDR2 is YYEEEE. The CDR3 runs to 11 residues. Trimming pared 6 bases from V and 6 bases from J, leaving 10 bases between. CDR3 amino acids: CASIWGSEQYF. DNA for the CDR3: TGTGCCAGCATATGGGGGTCCGAGCAGTACTTC.

V is TRBV5-1 and J is TRBJ2-7; perhaps TRBD1 as D (6 bases). Trimming removed 4 bases from V and 1 base from J, with 15 bases in between. The CDR3 length is 15 residues. The V gene's germline CDR1 is SGHRS and CDR2 YFSETQ. As DNA, the CDR3 is TGCGCCAGCAGCCTCCCCACAGGGTTTTCCTACGAGCAGTACTTC. It specifies CASSLPTGFSYEQYF.

This clonotype was recorded a few times. The V gene is TRBV5-1, the J gene TRBJ1-1; possibly TRBD1 for D (6 bases). V was pared by 1 base and J by 3 bases, with 13 bases between. The germline gives CDR1 SGHRS, CDR2 YFSETQ. The CDR3 extends over 15 amino acids. The CDR3 spells CASSLQGTKDTEAFF. CDR3 DNA: TGCGCCAGCAGCTTGCAAGGGACAAAGGACACTGAAGCTTTCTTT.

V is TRBV7-8 and J is TRBJ2-7, with 8 nucleotides matching TRBD2. The CDR3 is 19 residues long. Germline-derived CDR1 and CDR2 are SGHVS and FQNEAQ. The ends lost 3 bases at V and 4 bases at J; junction bases unmatched: 20. CDR3 amino acids: CASSFGGVSGRPILYEQYF. CDR3 bases: TGTGCCAGCAGCTTTGGGGGGGTCAGCGGGAGACCCATACTATACGAGCAGTACTTC.

The gene calls are TRBV2 and TRBJ2-5; D gene unclear. Trimming removed 7 bases from V and 5 bases from J, with 8 bases in between. The CDR3 is 11 amino acids. From germline, CDR1 is SNHLY and CDR2 FYNNEI. The CDR3 is CASKGFETQYF. Written as DNA, the CDR3 is TGTGCCAGCAAGGGTTTTGAGACCCAGTACTTC.

In its sample, this clonotype was seen many times. DNA for the CDR3: TGTGCCAGCAGTTTAGGATCCTACGAGGGCAATCAGCCCCAGCATTTT. The encoded protein is CASSLGSYEGNQPQHF. The J gene is TRBJ1-5, the V gene TRBV12-3 or TRBV12-4; D is uncertain. There are 16 residues in the CDR3. V was pared by 1 base and J by 2 bases, with 12 bases between.

The chain has TRBV3-1 and TRBJ2-5; D is possibly TRBD1 (5 bases). V lost 2 bases to trimming and J lost 5 bases, with 15 bases between them. CDR1 is LGHDT, CDR2 YNNKEL, per germline (reference sequence). The CDR3 is 15 amino acids. The CDR3 region is CASSQPIGPGETQYF. Here the CDR3 DNA reads TGTGCCAGCAGCCAACCTATCGGGCCAGGGGAGACCCAGTACTTC.

The chain carries TRBV6-1 and TRBJ1-2; 11 nucleotides match TRBD1. CDR1 is MNHNS and CDR2 is SASEGT in the germline V gene. The CDR3 has 16 amino acids. V lost 5 bases to trimming and J lost 4 bases; unmatched junction nucleotides: 9. The CDR3 sequence is CASSQFRTGGVYGYTF. The CDR3 DNA follows: TGTGCCAGCAGTCAATTCAGGACAGGGGGCGTCTATGGCTACACCTTC.